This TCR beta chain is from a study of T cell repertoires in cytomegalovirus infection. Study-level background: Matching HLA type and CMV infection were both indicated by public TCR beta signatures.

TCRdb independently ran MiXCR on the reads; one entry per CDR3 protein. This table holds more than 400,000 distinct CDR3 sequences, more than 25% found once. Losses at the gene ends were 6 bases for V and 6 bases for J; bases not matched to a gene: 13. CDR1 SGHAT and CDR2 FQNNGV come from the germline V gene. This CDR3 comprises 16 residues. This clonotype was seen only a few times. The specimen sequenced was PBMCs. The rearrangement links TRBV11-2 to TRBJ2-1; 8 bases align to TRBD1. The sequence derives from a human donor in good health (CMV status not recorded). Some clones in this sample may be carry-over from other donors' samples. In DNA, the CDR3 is TGTGCCAGCAGGCAAGGACAGGGACGGACCCGCAATGAGCAGTTCTTC. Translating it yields CASRQGQGRTRNEQFF.